These 19 T cell receptor beta chains share one sample of origin, sequenced in a study of CD4 T cells in relation to SARS-CoV-2 and coronaviruses. TCRdb's table, derived via immunoSEQ multiplex PCR, lists solely in-frame clones and lacks some. Of tens of thousands of clones listed, over 60% are singletons. No antigen has been assigned to these receptors. CD4+ T cells from unexposed donors were obtained before the COVID-19 pandemic (2011-2018). CD4+ T cells were isolated from the cells after 10 days of culture. Specimen: CD4+ T cells from PBMCs, cultured in vitro. These TCRs come from a human donor in good health.

The chain employs TRBV5-4 and TRBJ2-7; TRBD1 might be the D (6 bases). The CDR3 runs to 16 residues. The germline V and J ends were trimmed by 4 bases and 5 bases, with 22 bases remaining between them. Germline V gene data show CDR1 as SGHNT and CDR2 as YYREEE (reference sequence). The DNA of the CDR3 is TGTGCCAGCAGCCCACAAAGACAGGCTTTAACCCACGAGCAGTACTTC. Translated, it gives CASSPQRQALTHEQYF.

The J gene is TRBJ2-3, the V gene TRBV12-3 or TRBV12-4; D call uncertain. Trimming removed 6 bases from V and 2 bases from J, with 9 bases in between. CDR3 size: 13 residues. The CDR3 here is CASRPRVTDTQYF. The CDR3 region has the DNA TGTGCCAGCAGGCCCCGGGTCACAGATACGCAGTATTTT.

The chain is built from TRBV19 and TRBJ2-7, with a weak D call TRBD2 (5 bases). Trimming shortened V by 3 bases and J by 5 bases, and 17 bases separated the two germline ends. The CDR3 is 15 residues long. In germline, CDR1 is LNHDA, CDR2 SQIVND (reference sequence). CDR3 in amino acids: CASSINRGPENEQYF. DNA of the CDR3: TGTGCCAGTAGTATTAACAGAGGGCCTGAAAACGAGCAGTACTTC. The variable domain in full, completed from reference TRBV19 and TRBJ2-7, reads DGGITQSPKYLFRKEGQNVTLSCEQNLNHDAMYWYRQDPGQGLRLIYYSQIVNDFQKGDIAEGYSVSREKKESFPLTVTSAQKNPTAFYLCASSINRGPENEQYFGPGTRLTVT.

The gene calls are TRBV30 and TRBJ1-1, with D hard to call. The CDR3 spans 12 residues. Germline loops: CDR1 GTSNPN, CDR2 SVGIG (reference sequence). The V and J ends lost 8 bases and 0 bases respectively, with 10 bases between them. The CDR3 spells CAESRMNTEAFF. CDR3 coding DNA: TGTGCCGAAAGTCGTATGAACACTGAAGCTTTCTTT.

V usage is TRBV6-1 and J usage is TRBJ2-7; D remains unclear. The CDR3 covers 13 residues. Germline V lookup: CDR1 MNHNS, CDR2 SASEGT. Deletions cut 2 bases from V and 2 bases from J, with 7 bases between. Here the CDR3 DNA reads TGTGCCAGCAGTGAACTGATAGCCTACGAGCAGTACTTC. Translation: CASSELIAYEQYF.

The chain combines TRBV10-3 with TRBJ1-3, with TRBD1 as a possible D gene (5 bases). Germline CDR1 is ENHRY and CDR2 is SYGVKD. V shed 10 bases and J shed 2 bases, with 12 bases lying between them. This CDR3 region has 13 residues. The CDR3 DNA follows: TGTGCCACTTCAACAGGTCCTGGAAACACCATATATTTT. Translated, it gives CATSTGPGNTIYF.

The chain combines TRBV15 with TRBJ1-1, with D uncertain. The length of the CDR3 is 12 residues. V dropped 5 bases and J dropped 0 bases, with 4 bases sitting between them. Germline assignment: CDR1 LNHNV and CDR2 YYDKDF (reference sequence). The CDR3 DNA sequence: TGTGCCACCAGCGCACTGAACACTGAAGCTTTCTTT. As protein: CATSALNTEAFF.

In its sample, this clone was seen a few times. The rearrangement joins TRBV6-6 to TRBJ1-2; 10 bases are a match to TRBD1. The germline V gene has CDR1 MNHNY and CDR2 SVGAGI (reference sequence). This CDR3 comprises 14 residues. V shed 0 bases and J 7 bases; nucleotides not matched to a gene: 2. The CDR3 sequence is CASSYSWTGGGYTF. CDR3 bases: TGTGCCAGCAGTTACTCGTGGACAGGGGGTGGCTACACCTTC.

This chain uses TRBV6-5 with TRBJ1-2; D gene ambiguous. Trimming cost V 5 bases and J 7 bases, with 17 bases left between them. There are 14 residues in the CDR3. Germline assignment: CDR1 MNHEY and CDR2 SVGAGI. CDR3 loop: CASSPWRVASGYTF. Here the CDR3 DNA reads TGTGCCAGCAGTCCATGGAGGGTCGCCTCTGGCTACACCTTC.

This clone was observed once. The CDR3 DNA follows: TGCAGTGCCCCCGGGGGCTACGGCTACACCTTC. Translated: CSAPGGYGYTF. The gene calls are TRBV20-1 and TRBJ1-2, with D tentatively TRBD1 (6 bases). CDR1 is DFQATT, CDR2 SNEGSKA, per germline (reference sequence). This CDR3 comprises 11 residues. The V end was cut by 6 bases, the J end by 8 bases, with 13 bases between.

CDR3 bases: TGTGCCAGCTCACCACGGTGGCAGTCTAGCACAGATACGCAGTATTTT. Protein product: CASSPRWQSSTDTQYF. The V gene is TRBV18, the J gene TRBJ2-3; D is uncertain. The CDR3 is 16 amino acids. Germline V CDR1 and CDR2: KGHSH, LQKENI. Trimming left V 1 base short and J 0 bases short, with 11 bases between.

The chain employs TRBV30 and TRBJ2-7; D is possibly TRBD1 or TRBD2 (5 bases each). Between the trimmed V and J ends, which lost 2 bases and 6 bases, there was a span of 14 bases. The CDR3 is 13 residues long. Germline CDR1 reads GTSNPN; CDR2 reads SVGIG (reference sequence). CDR3 protein: CAWSNERGREQYF. The CDR3 region has the DNA TGTGCCTGGAGTAACGAGAGGGGTCGCGAGCAGTACTTC.

This clone has just one count. The chain carries TRBV9 and TRBJ1-1, with D possibly TRBD1 on 6 matching bases. CDR1 SGDLS and CDR2 YYNGEE come from the germline V gene. V was clipped by 5 bases and J by 1 base, with 12 bases between them. The CDR3 has 14 amino acids. This CDR3 reads CASRGTGPNTEAFF. Written as DNA, the CDR3 is TGTGCCAGCAGGGGAACAGGGCCGAACACTGAAGCTTTCTTT.

This chain links TRBV19 with TRBJ2-1; no clear D. This CDR3 comprises 16 residues. Trimming removed 3 bases from V and 4 bases from J, with 16 bases in between. The germline V gene encodes CDR1 LNHDA and CDR2 SQIVND (reference sequence). The CDR3 nucleotides read TGTGCCAGTAGTATCAACTTGGGTAGCTGGTACAATGAGCAGTTCTTC. Protein product: CASSINLGSWYNEQFF.

This rearrangement joins TRBV19 to TRBJ1-5; tentatively, D is TRBD1 (6 bases). Germline V gives CDR1 LNHDA, CDR2 SQIVND (reference sequence). Trimming cost V 6 bases and J 0 bases, with 12 bases left between them. The CDR3 is made up of 15 amino acids. The CDR3 loop is CASRETGVSNQPQHF. CDR3 in DNA: TGTGCCAGTAGAGAGACAGGAGTTAGCAATCAGCCCCAGCATTTT.

Only a few counts were recorded for this clone. The chain is built from TRBV28 and TRBJ1-1, with TRBD1 as a possible D gene (5 bases). The CDR3 runs to 14 residues. V was cut by 5 bases and J by 6 bases, with 16 bases left in between. The germline gives CDR1 MDHEN, CDR2 SYDVKM. The CDR3 DNA reads as TGTGCCAGCAGTCCCCCGCAGGGCCTCTCTGAAGCTTTCTTT. It is translated as CASSPPQGLSEAFF.

The gene calls are TRBV6-5 and TRBJ2-7, with D perhaps TRBD1 (5 bases). The CDR3 runs 14 residues. Trimming left V 5 bases short and J 1 base short, with 12 bases between. The V gene's germline CDR1 is MNHEY and CDR2 SVGAGI. The CDR3 DNA sequence: TGTGCCAGCAGTCAATCCGGACATTCCTACGAGCAGTACTTC. Amino acids: CASSQSGHSYEQYF.

The chain couples TRBV28 to TRBJ2-7; 7 bases line up with TRBD1. V was clipped by 6 bases and J by 6 bases; unmatched bases: 11. This CDR3 contains 14 residues. Germline CDR1 reads MDHEN; CDR2 reads SYDVKM. The chain's CDR3 is CASRRGDRASEQYF. As DNA, the CDR3 is TGTGCCAGCAGACGAGGGGACAGAGCGTCCGAGCAGTACTTC.

V gene TRBV19 combines with J gene TRBJ2-7; 8 nucleotides align to TRBD2. From germline, CDR1 is LNHDA and CDR2 SQIVND (reference sequence). This CDR3 spans 16 amino acids. V lost 5 bases to trimming and J lost 4 bases; unmatched junction nucleotides: 13. CDR3 protein: CASSSPSGGTGYEQYF. The CDR3 DNA follows: TGTGCCAGTAGTTCCCCGTCGGGGGGGACTGGTTACGAGCAGTACTTC. Based on the CDR3 plus reference TRBV19 and TRBJ2-7, the full variable domain is DGGITQSPKYLFRKEGQNVTLSCEQNLNHDAMYWYRQDPGQGLRLIYYSQIVNDFQKGDIAEGYSVSREKKESFPLTVTSAQKNPTAFYLCASSSPSGGTGYEQYFGPGTRLTVT.